Each of the 27 T cell receptor beta chains below was sequenced from the same sample in a study of blood T cell repertoires in COVID-19. Repertoires were generated with immunoSEQ multiplex PCR, while TCRdb's copy carries only in-frame clones and drops some. This table has about 180,000 clones, over 70% appearing once. What was sequenced was peripheral blood. These receptors all stem from a woman aged 55-70 years with acute or convalescent COVID-19.

This chain connects TRBV5-5 to TRBJ1-1; 9 bases map to TRBD1. J gave up 3 bases and V 1 base, and 4 bases lay outside the gene matches. The germline gives CDR1 SGHKS, CDR2 YYEKEE (reference sequence). This CDR3 region has 15 residues. CDR3 residues: CASSLFHRGHTEAFF. As DNA, the CDR3 is TGTGCCAGCAGCTTGTTCCACAGGGGGCACACTGAAGCTTTCTTT. Full variable domain (outside the CDR3, taken from reference TRBV5-5 and TRBJ1-1): DAGVTQSPTHLIKTRGQQVTLRCSPISGHKSVSWYQQVLGQGPQFIFQYYEKEERGRGNFPDRFSARQFPNYSSELNVNALLLGDSALYLCASSLFHRGHTEAFFGQGTRLTVV.

The chain couples TRBV2 to TRBJ1-1; TRBD1 matches 9 bases. Unmatched junction bases numbered 1, after V lost 1 base and J lost 4 bases. This CDR3 has 14 residues. The germline V gene has CDR1 SNHLY and CDR2 FYNNEI. The CDR3 DNA follows: TGTGCCAGCAGTGAAGTGGACAGGGGCACTGAAGCTTTCTTT. Translation: CASSEVDRGTEAFF. The whole variable domain, remainder taken from reference TRBV2 and TRBJ1-1, is EPEVTQTPSHQVTQMGQEVILRCVPISNHLYFYWYRQILGQKVEFLVSFYNNEISEKSEIFDDQFSVERPDGSNFTLKIRSTKLEDSAMYFCASSEVDRGTEAFFGQGTRLTVV.

The rearrangement links TRBV2 to TRBJ2-5; 7 bases match TRBD1. The CDR3 is 14 residues long. The V and J ends lost 3 bases and 0 bases, in that order; junction bases with no gene match: 1. CDR1 SNHLY and CDR2 FYNNEI come from the germline V gene. The DNA of the CDR3 is TGTGCCAGCAGTGAGGACAGGTACCAAGAGACCCAGTACTTC. This sequence encodes CASSEDRYQETQYF.

This clone was picked up one time. The chain uses TRBV28 and TRBJ2-1, with TRBD2 matching over 7 bases. CDR3 length equals 14 residues. Germline CDR1 MDHEN, CDR2 SYDVKM. Trimming took 7 bases from V and 5 from J; bases not matched to a gene: 8. In DNA form, the CDR3 reads TGTGCCAGCACCACGGGGGGACGCCACAATGAGCAGTTCTTC. Its translation: CASTTGGRHNEQFF. Combining the CDR3 with reference TRBV28 and TRBJ2-1 gives the whole variable domain DVKVTQSSRYLVKRTGEKVFLECVQDMDHENMFWYRQDPGLGLRLIYFSYDVKMKEKGDIPEGYSVSREKKERFSLILESASTNQTSMYLCASTTGGRHNEQFFGPGTRLTVL.

V usage is TRBV7-2 and J usage is TRBJ1-2, with a possible D match to TRBD1 (6 bases). This CDR3 is built from 13 residues. Per the germline V gene, CDR1 is SGHTA and CDR2 is FQGNSA. The V gene lost 6 bases and the J gene lost 6 bases, with 14 bases spanning the gap. The CDR3 reads CASRFNAGDGYTF. CDR3 DNA: TGTGCCAGCAGATTTAATGCAGGGGATGGCTACACCTTC.

This sequence joins TRBV20-1 and TRBJ2-5; D unresolved. This CDR3 is 10 amino acids long. The V end was cut by 6 bases, the J end by 5 bases, with 7 bases between. Germline V gives CDR1 DFQATT, CDR2 SNEGSKA (reference sequence). In nucleotides, the CDR3 is TGCAGTGCCCACGGGGAGACCCAGTACTTC. It translates to CSAHGETQYF.

This rearrangement joins TRBV12-3 or TRBV12-4 to TRBJ1-1; weak D call: TRBD1 (6 bases). This CDR3 contains 12 residues. V was cut by 3 bases and J by 9 bases, with 11 bases left in between. CDR3 residues: CASSFPGTKAFF. In DNA, the CDR3 is TGTGCCAGCAGTTTTCCCGGGACAAAAGCTTTCTTT.

This chain uses TRBV4-2 with TRBJ1-1, with D perhaps matching TRBD1 (6 bases). Germline values: CDR1 LGHNA, CDR2 YNFKEQ. The CDR3 extends over 14 amino acids. The V end was cut by 0 bases, the J end by 5 bases, with 10 bases between. CDR3 protein: CASSQDTGWTEAFF. The CDR3 DNA is TGTGCCAGCAGCCAAGATACAGGGTGGACTGAAGCTTTCTTT.

The chain employs TRBV2 and TRBJ1-1; TRBD1 might be the D (6 bases). V was clipped by 2 bases and J by 5 bases, with 9 bases between them. CDR1 and CDR2 (germline): SNHLY, FYNNEI. This CDR3 is 13 amino acids long. Written as DNA, the CDR3 is TGTGCCAGCAGTGAACAGGGGCGGACTGAAGCTTTCTTT. Translating gives CASSEQGRTEAFF. Using reference TRBV2 and TRBJ1-1 for the parts outside the CDR3, the full variable domain is EPEVTQTPSHQVTQMGQEVILRCVPISNHLYFYWYRQILGQKVEFLVSFYNNEISEKSEIFDDQFSVERPDGSNFTLKIRSTKLEDSAMYFCASSEQGRTEAFFGQGTRLTVV.

The V gene is TRBV20-1, the J gene TRBJ2-7; D perhaps matches TRBD1 (5 bases). The CDR3 runs to 11 residues. The V end was cut by 3 bases, the J end by 4 bases, with 7 bases between. CDR1 is DFQATT and CDR2 is SNEGSKA in the germline V gene (reference sequence). The CDR3 here is CSASRQYEQYF. The DNA for the CDR3 is TGCAGTGCTAGTAGACAGTACGAGCAGTACTTC.

This clone has only a few counts. CDR3 amino acids: CASSQEEGGGAWADTQYF. DNA of the CDR3: TGTGCCAGCAGCCAAGAGGAAGGCGGGGGGGCATGGGCAGATACGCAGTATTTT. This chain links TRBV4-2 with TRBJ2-3; 9 bases align to TRBD2. CDR1 and CDR2 (germline): LGHNA, YNFKEQ. CDR3 length equals 18 residues. V dropped 0 bases and J dropped 4; count of bases not matched to a gene: 11.

The chain links TRBV19 to TRBJ1-6; possible D gene TRBD1, 6 bases. Deletions cut 3 bases from V and 9 bases from J, with 9 bases between. This CDR3 spans 13 amino acids. Germline V gives CDR1 LNHDA, CDR2 SQIVND (reference sequence). The CDR3 sequence: CASSIDRSSPLHF. The CDR3 nucleotides are TGTGCCAGTAGTATTGACAGGAGTTCACCCCTCCACTTT.

The J gene is TRBJ1-3, the V gene TRBV5-1; 10 bases align to TRBD1. The CDR3 extends over 16 amino acids. J gave up 3 bases and V 1 base, and 4 bases lay outside the gene matches. Germline values: CDR1 SGHRS, CDR2 YFSETQ. CDR3 region: CASSLTGQGGGNTIYF. The DNA for the CDR3 is TGCGCCAGCAGCTTGACAGGACAGGGGGGTGGAAACACCATATATTTT.

The chain couples TRBV9 to TRBJ1-6; 8 bases line up with TRBD1. The CDR3 is 14 residues long. Losses at the gene ends were 3 bases for V and 7 bases for J; bases not matched to a gene: 3. CDR1 and CDR2 from the germline V gene are SGDLS and YYNGEE. The CDR3 loop reads CASSGTGRNSPLHF. CDR3 nucleotides: TGTGCCAGCAGCGGGACAGGGCGGAATTCACCCCTCCACTTT. The full variable domain, with the rest looked up from reference TRBV9 and TRBJ1-6, is DSGVTQTPKHLITATGQRVTLRCSPRSGDLSVYWYQQSLDQGLQFLIQYYNGEERAKGNILERFSAQQFPDLHSELNLSSLELGDSALYFCASSGTGRNSPLHFGNGTRLTVT.

This chain uses TRBV12-3 or TRBV12-4 with TRBJ1-2; a weak D match, TRBD1 (6 bases). The CDR3 loop spans 11 amino acids. V dropped 5 bases and J dropped 8 bases, with 9 bases sitting between them. The CDR3 DNA reads TGTGCCAGCAGTCTCAGGGGCGGCTACACCTTC. Translating it yields CASSLRGGYTF.

The V call is TRBV5-8, the J call TRBJ1-5; D is undetermined. Deletions cut 1 base from V and 2 bases from J, with 7 bases between. Germline CDR1 SGHTS, CDR2 YDEGEE. The CDR3 has 14 residues. CDR3 DNA: TGTGCCAGCAGCTTGTTCTTCGGCAATCAGCCCCAGCATTTT. It specifies CASSLFFGNQPQHF.

The gene calls are TRBV6-6 and TRBJ1-3, with 9 bases aligning to TRBD1. Germline CDR1 and CDR2: MNHNY and SVGAGI (reference sequence). CDR3 length: 15 amino acids. V trimming: 6 bases; J trimming: 3 bases; junction bases outside the gene matches: 6. In DNA, the CDR3 is TGTGCCAGCAGGTCCGGGACAGGGAATGGAAACACCATATATTTT. Translated, it gives CASRSGTGNGNTIYF.

CDR3 bases: TGTGCCAGCAGCCGGATGACCCCGGGACTAGCGTCCGGGGAGCTGTTTTTT. Translated, it gives CASSRMTPGLASGELFF. The chain joins TRBV7-2 to TRBJ2-2, with TRBD2 matching 10 bases. Trimming took 5 bases from V and 6 from J; bases not matched to a gene: 12. From germline, CDR1 is SGHTA and CDR2 FQGNSA. The CDR3 extends over 17 amino acids.

This chain connects TRBV19 to TRBJ1-5; D is uncertain. The length of the CDR3 is 16 residues. V lost 5 bases and J 4 bases, leaving 18 bases between the germline ends. Germline CDR1 reads LNHDA; CDR2 reads SQIVND (reference sequence). CDR3 region: CASSSHPPGKNQPQHF. The CDR3, as DNA: TGTGCCAGTAGTTCTCACCCACCCGGGAAAAATCAGCCCCAGCATTTT.

Comments on this clone: The junction shows a germline mismatch at one end, possibly a read error. This rearrangement joins TRBV7-9 to TRBJ2-3; 9 bases match TRBD1. The CDR3 is 12 residues long. Germline CDR1 reads SEHNR; CDR2 reads FQNEAQ (reference sequence). CDR3 loop: CASSLDRGRKNF. DNA of the CDR3: TGTGCCAGCAGCCTGGACAGGGGCCGCAAGAATTTT.

This chain connects TRBV6-5 to TRBJ1-4; perhaps TRBD1 as D (5 bases). V dropped 3 bases and J dropped 2 bases, with 7 bases sitting between them. Germline CDR1 and CDR2: MNHEY and SVGAGI. CDR3 size: 14 residues. Here the CDR3 DNA reads TGTGCCAGCAGTTATTCAGGGACTAATGAAAAACTGTTTTTT. This translates into CASSYSGTNEKLFF.

The chain links TRBV7-2 to TRBJ1-4; 7 bases map to TRBD1. Germline-derived CDR1 and CDR2 are SGHTA and FQGNSA. The CDR3 length is 15 residues. The trim removed 0 bases at V and 7 bases at J, leaving 5 bases unmatched. The CDR3 nucleotides are TGTGCCAGCAGCTTAGCCCAGGGACAGACTGAAAAACTGTTTTTT. Encoded protein: CASSLAQGQTEKLFF.

The table lists this clone with a few counts. The V gene is TRBV28, the J gene TRBJ1-4, with D unclear. Germline CDR1 and CDR2: MDHEN and SYDVKM. The CDR3 contains 17 residues. With 5 bases removed from V and 3 bases from J, the gap between germline ends came to 19 bases. Written as DNA, the CDR3 is TGTGCCAGCAGTCCCCCTACTGCAGCGCTCGCTAATGAAAAACTGTTTTTT. This gives the protein CASSPPTAALANEKLFF.

The V call is TRBV5-4, the J call TRBJ1-1, with 7 bases fitting TRBD1. CDR3 length: 17 residues. With V trimmed by 1 base and J by 0 bases, 9 bases remained unmatched. Looked up from germline, CDR1 is SGHNT and CDR2 is YYREEE (reference sequence). In nucleotides, the CDR3 is TGTGCCAGCAGCTTGCCCTCCAGGGGGTCCATGAACACTGAAGCTTTCTTT. Its protein is CASSLPSRGSMNTEAFF.

Details on this clone: The same CDR3 is also encoded by other DNA sequences in this sample. The rearrangement uses TRBV18 and TRBJ2-5; a possible D gene is TRBD1 (6 bases). V gave up 2 bases and J gave up 2 bases, with 6 bases separating them. The CDR3 length is 13 residues. Germline-derived CDR1 and CDR2 are KGHSH and LQKENI. The CDR3 region has the DNA TGTGCCAGCTCACCAGGACAGCAAGAGACCCAGTACTTC. The encoded protein is CASSPGQQETQYF.

This chain connects TRBV18 to TRBJ1-1, with D hard to call. This CDR3 has 14 amino acids. Germline-derived CDR1 and CDR2 are KGHSH and LQKENI. V lost 6 bases and J 5 bases, leaving 16 bases between the germline ends. The CDR3 bases are TGTGCCAGCTCTCCCACGGCGGCGGGGACTGAAGCTTTCTTT. Protein product: CASSPTAAGTEAFF.

This clone was recorded once. Other DNA sequences of this sample code for an identical CDR3. The J gene is TRBJ1-5, the V gene TRBV3-1 (or the pseudogene TRBV3-2); tentatively, D is TRBD1 (5 bases). CDR1 is LGHDT, CDR2 YNNKEL, per germline (reference sequence). Trimming removed 0 bases from V and 7 bases from J, with 7 bases in between. This CDR3 region has 13 residues. The CDR3 loop reads CASSQDRGQPQHF. The CDR3 DNA sequence: TGTGCCAGCAGCCAAGATCGGGGGCAGCCCCAGCATTTT.